Listed here are 27 T cell receptor beta chains from one sample, sequenced in a study of shared clonotypes between healthy human individuals (dated by TCRdb to between 2020 and 2021). The library was produced with the immunoSEQ multiplex PCR assay. TCRdb stores this immuneACCESS table with in-frame sequences only. Part of the clones is absent; in the studies checked, under half of the shortfall reflects unresolved V genes, and no reason is known for the rest. The sample table contains around 2.1 million clones; only one count was recorded for under 95% of them. Roughly 1.8% of the sample is in the top ten clones. CD8 naive samples were CD45RO-negative cells positively selected for CCR7, giving a CD45RA+CCR7+ population that excluded TemRA cells. Sample: naive CD8+ T cells from PBMCs. The sample's cell subset or site label is to be understood as: CD45RA+CCR7+. The receptors were sampled from a young man in good health. Some clones in this sample may be carry-over from other donors' samples.

V and J are TRBV19 and TRBJ2-7; tentative D call: TRBD2 (6 bases). From germline, CDR1 is LNHDA and CDR2 SQIVND (reference sequence). The length of the CDR3 is 15 residues. The V gene lost 5 bases and the J gene lost 1 base, with 15 bases spanning the gap. The CDR3 loop reads CASSPGRAGSYEQYF. The CDR3 DNA reads TGTGCCAGTAGTCCCGGACGGGCGGGGTCCTACGAGCAGTACTTC.

CDR3 DNA: TGTGCCAGCAGTAGGCAGGGGAGGGAGGAGACCCAGTACTTC. It codes for CASSRQGREETQYF. The chain combines TRBV2 with TRBJ2-5; D may be TRBD2 (7 bases). Germline V gene lookup returns CDR1 SNHLY and CDR2 FYNNEI. Trimming cost V 5 bases and J 5 bases, with 15 bases left between them. This CDR3 is built from 14 residues.

In this sample, this clone turned up once. The chain employs TRBV7-8 and TRBJ2-1; 10 nucleotides agree with TRBD2. The CDR3 spans 14 residues. With 5 bases clipped from V and 10 bases from J, the junction kept 8 bases outside the gene matches. Germline-derived CDR1 and CDR2 are SGHVS and FQNEAQ. CDR3 sequence reads: CASSQREGVREQFF. The CDR3 nucleotides are TGTGCCAGCAGCCAGCGGGAGGGAGTGAGGGAGCAGTTCTTC.

The V and J genes are TRBV6-6 and TRBJ1-5; 8 bases are a match to TRBD1. From germline, CDR1 is MNHNY and CDR2 SVGAGI (reference sequence). The CDR3 runs to 16 residues. V trimming: 0 bases; J trimming: 7 bases; junction bases outside the gene matches: 8. The CDR3 DNA follows: TGTGCCAGCAGTTACTCAGCGACAGGGGTGGGCCAGCCCCAGCATTTT. Its translation is CASSYSATGVGQPQHF.

This clone appeared a single time. This chain uses TRBV7-3 with TRBJ2-7; D is possibly TRBD2 (6 bases). The CDR3 has 15 amino acids. The germline CDR1 and CDR2 sequences are SGHTA and FQGTGA. V lost 0 bases and J lost 0, with 9 bases in between. CDR3 sequence (DNA): TGTGCCAGCAGCTTAACCGGGGGACCCTCCTACGAGCAGTACTTC. Encoded protein: CASSLTGGPSYEQYF. The full variable domain, its missing parts supplied by reference TRBV7-3 and TRBJ2-7, is GAGVSQTPSNKVTEKGKYVELRCDPISGHTALYWYRQSLGQGPEFLIYFQGTGAADDSGLPNDRFFAVRPEGSVSTLKIQRTERGDSAVYLCASSLTGGPSYEQYFGPGTRLTVT.

Worth noting for this clone: Other nucleotide sequences from this sample produce the same CDR3. The chain couples TRBV7-8 to TRBJ2-7; 9 bases agree with TRBD2. CDR1 is SGHVS, CDR2 FQNEAQ, per germline. This CDR3 is built from 15 residues. Unmatched junction bases numbered 4, after V lost 0 bases and J lost 4 bases. The CDR3 DNA reads as TGTGCCAGCAGCTTAGCTAGCGGGAGTTCATACGAGCAGTACTTC. The encoded protein is CASSLASGSSYEQYF.

The chain carries TRBV12-5 and TRBJ2-5, with 8 nucleotides matching TRBD2. Germline CDR1 and CDR2: LGHNT and FRNRAP. This CDR3 spans 14 amino acids. Trimming removed 7 bases from V and 5 bases from J; junction bases left unmatched: 9. As DNA, the CDR3 is TGTGCTAGTGCTCTCCCGGGGGGGGGCGAGACCCAGTACTTC. The encoded protein is CASALPGGGETQYF.

V usage is TRBV5-6 and J usage is TRBJ2-5, with 9 bases aligning to TRBD2. V was pared by 1 base and J by 2 bases, with 3 bases of the junction left unmatched. The CDR3 runs to 15 residues. Germline V gives CDR1 SGHDT, CDR2 YYEEEE. CDR3 amino acids: CASSLLAGEQETQYF. DNA of the CDR3: TGTGCCAGCAGCTTGTTAGCGGGGGAGCAAGAGACCCAGTACTTC.

The rearrangement links TRBV6-5 to TRBJ2-7; 7 bases line up with TRBD2. The CDR3 has 16 residues. V dropped 0 bases and J dropped 2; count of bases not matched to a gene: 7. The germline gives CDR1 MNHEY, CDR2 SVGAGI. CDR3 coding DNA: TGTGCCAGCAGTTACTCCTCCGGGACTAAAGCCTACGAGCAGTACTTC. This translates into CASSYSSGTKAYEQYF.

This clone was counted between two and nine times. The chain carries TRBV28 and TRBJ2-7; 10 positions agree with TRBD2. The V segment lost 3 bases and the J segment 9 bases; nucleotides outside the gene matches: 5. CDR3 length: 13 amino acids. CDR1 MDHEN and CDR2 SYDVKM come from the germline V gene. CDR3 loop: CASSFPRLAGQYF. In DNA form, the CDR3 reads TGTGCCAGCAGTTTCCCTAGACTAGCGGGGCAGTACTTC.

In DNA form, the CDR3 reads TGCGCCAGCAGCCTTCGACAGGGGAGAGAAAACACCATATATTTT. Protein product: CASSLRQGRENTIYF. The chain combines TRBV4-3 with TRBJ1-3; 8 nucleotides agree with TRBD1. This CDR3 has 15 residues. Trimming took 4 bases from V and 6 from J; bases not matched to a gene: 8. CDR1 is LGHNA and CDR2 is YSLEER in the germline V gene.

V and J are TRBV14 and TRBJ2-5, with D unclear. Germline-derived CDR1 and CDR2 are SGHDN and FVKESK. CDR3 length equals 13 residues. V was shortened by 1 base and J by 5 bases, with 8 bases between the two germline ends. CDR3 residues: CASSQGILETQYF. CDR3 DNA sequence: TGTGCCAGCAGCCAAGGTATCCTGGAGACCCAGTACTTC.

This clone has a handful of counts. J is TRBJ1-3 and V is TRBV6-1; no clear D. Trimming took off 9 bases at V and 4 bases at J, with 16 bases between the two ends. This CDR3 contains 14 residues. In germline, CDR1 is MNHNS, CDR2 SASEGT. CDR3 bases: TGTGCCAGTTCGGAGGTCCGTCTCGGAAACACCATATATTTT. This codes for CASSEVRLGNTIYF.

This clone was detected once. The V gene is TRBV27, the J gene TRBJ1-2, with 11 bases fitting TRBD1. There are 16 residues in the CDR3. J gave up 8 bases and V 3 bases, and 11 bases lay outside the gene matches. Looked up from germline, CDR1 is MNHEY and CDR2 is SMNVEV (reference sequence). The chain's CDR3 is CASSFILGQGAAGYTF. CDR3 sequence (DNA): TGTGCCAGCAGTTTCATTCTAGGACAGGGGGCGGCCGGCTACACCTTC.

This chain uses TRBV15 with TRBJ2-4; D gene uncertain. The CDR3 is 14 residues long. V shed 0 bases and J shed 8 bases, with 11 bases lying between them. CDR1 and CDR2 from the germline V gene are LNHNV and YYDKDF (reference sequence). In DNA, the CDR3 is TGTGCCACCAGCAGAGACTACGGCAACGACATTCAGTACTTC. Translating gives CATSRDYGNDIQYF.

The rearrangement uses TRBV7-6 and TRBJ2-5, with 7 bases aligning to TRBD1. V lost 7 bases to trimming and J lost 1 base; unmatched junction nucleotides: 6. This CDR3 contains 14 residues. Germline-derived CDR1 and CDR2 are SGHVS and FNYEAQ. The CDR3 coding sequence is TGTGCCAGCAAACAGGGGATGAGCCAAGAGACCCAGTACTTC. This encodes CASKQGMSQETQYF.

DNA of the CDR3: TGTGCCAGCAGTTTTTCGACAGGTGGGGCAGTGATGCAGTTCTTC. Amino acids: CASSFSTGGAVMQFF. V and J are TRBV27 and TRBJ2-1; tentative D call: TRBD1 (6 bases). Between the trimmed V and J ends, which lost 3 bases and 12 bases, there was a span of 21 bases. CDR3 length: 15 amino acids. Germline V CDR1 and CDR2: MNHEY, SMNVEV (reference sequence).

The chain links TRBV6-5 to TRBJ2-1, with D uncertain. There are 14 residues in the CDR3. Trimming removed 0 bases at V and 8 bases at J, with 11 bases between. CDR1 is MNHEY, CDR2 SVGAGI, per germline. The CDR3 is CASSYSGSNDEQFF. The CDR3 bases are TGTGCCAGCAGTTACTCGGGCTCCAACGATGAGCAGTTCTTC.

Only a few counts were recorded for this clone. This rearrangement joins TRBV9 to TRBJ2-1, with 9 bases matching TRBD2. There are 15 residues in the CDR3. Trimming cost V 5 bases and J 7 bases; bases outside gene matches: 10. CDR1 is SGDLS and CDR2 is YYNGEE in the germline V gene. The CDR3 here is CASSPVAGGLNEQFF. DNA of the CDR3: TGTGCCAGCAGTCCGGTGGCGGGAGGGCTAAATGAGCAGTTCTTC.

This clone was seen only once. The chain recombines TRBV4-3 with TRBJ2-7, with 13 bases lining up with TRBD2. This CDR3 is 16 amino acids long. The V gene end was trimmed by 4 bases and the J gene end by 6 bases; junction bases not matched to a gene: 9. The V gene's germline CDR1 is LGHNA and CDR2 YSLEER. The CDR3 nucleotides are TGCGCCAGCAGCCCCGAATGGACTAGCGGGAGTGGCGAGCAGTACTTC. Residues: CASSPEWTSGSGEQYF.

V and J are TRBV28 and TRBJ1-4; D uncertain. Germline values: CDR1 MDHEN, CDR2 SYDVKM. The V end was cut by 5 bases, the J end by 1 base, with 14 bases between. CDR3 length equals 16 residues. CDR3 loop: CASSNSRELTNEKLFF. The DNA for the CDR3 is TGTGCCAGCAGTAATAGTCGGGAATTAACTAATGAAAAACTGTTTTTT.

The chain joins TRBV6-5 to TRBJ2-1; a weak D match, TRBD2 (6 bases). Germline CDR1 reads MNHEY; CDR2 reads SVGAGI. The V end lost 2 bases, the J end lost 4 bases, and 9 bases lay between the germline ends. This CDR3 region has 14 residues. The CDR3 here is CASSYELAYNEQFF. CDR3 in DNA: TGTGCCAGCAGTTACGAACTAGCATACAATGAGCAGTTCTTC.

The chain is built from TRBV21-1 and TRBJ1-5; TRBD1 is the table's D call and was not checked against the DNA. TRBV21-1 is marked as a pseudogene. This CDR3 region has 18 residues. CDR3 protein: CASSNLPPGTDSNQPQHF. The CDR3 nucleotides are TGTGCCAGCAGCAACCTTCCACCCGGGACAGATAGCAATCAGCCCCAGCATTTT.

The chain is built from TRBV13 and TRBJ2-1, with 7 bases lining up with TRBD2. The ends lost 3 bases at V and 6 bases at J; junction bases unmatched: 5. The CDR3 has 14 amino acids. Germline CDR1 and CDR2: PRHDT and FYEKMQ (reference sequence). CDR3 bases: TGTGCCAGCAGCTTCCGGGGGAGGGCCAATGAGCAGTTCTTC. Its protein is CASSFRGRANEQFF.

The J gene is TRBJ2-5, the V gene TRBV30; no definite D call. The CDR3 loop spans 13 amino acids. Germline CDR1 GTSNPN, CDR2 SVGIG (reference sequence). Trimming took 4 bases from V and 4 from J, leaving 13 bases between them. CDR3 sequence: CAWNGHIGETQYF. In DNA, the CDR3 is TGTGCCTGGAATGGGCACATCGGAGAGACCCAGTACTTC.

The chain combines TRBV30 with TRBJ2-3; 10 positions agree with TRBD1. In germline, CDR1 is GTSNPN, CDR2 SVGIG (reference sequence). V lost 3 bases and J lost 4; bases outside the gene matches: 10. This CDR3 is 16 amino acids long. The CDR3 region is CAWRGWDRGFPDTQYF. The CDR3 bases are TGTGCCTGGAGAGGTTGGGACAGGGGCTTCCCAGATACGCAGTATTTT.

This chain connects TRBV29-1 to TRBJ2-7; 11 bases fit TRBD1. J gave up 3 bases and V 2 bases, and 3 bases lay outside the gene matches. This CDR3 spans 14 amino acids. Per the germline V gene, CDR1 is SQVTM and CDR2 is ANQGSEA. The CDR3 reads CSVEIGTGGYEQYF. In nucleotides, the CDR3 is TGCAGCGTTGAAATCGGGACAGGGGGCTACGAGCAGTACTTC.